The rows below give T cell receptor beta chains drawn from one sample of a study of PD-1 blockade in classical Hodgkin lymphoma. The method was immunoSEQ multiplex PCR; TCRdb's version includes in-frame clones alone and lacks a portion of them. The sample shows 120,000 to 150,000 clones, 78% of them seen only once. This sample comprised peripheral blood mononuclear cells (PBMCs), obtained before the second cycle of nivolumab. These receptors came from a human donor with classical Hodgkin lymphoma. Both conserved end residues are part of each CDR3. Each record gives: V gene, J gene, CDR3 protein.

>TRBV10-3|TRBJ2-7
CAISDGTVSGKQYF
>TRBV5-4|TRBJ1-2
CASSPANYGYTF
>TRBV5-4|TRBJ2-3
CASSLRGSTDTQYF
>TRBV7-9|TRBJ2-7
CASRRLAGGYEQYF
>TRBV4-1|TRBJ1-4
CASSHKGDGGTTNEKLFF
>TRBV27|TRBJ2-5
CASSYKPGGPQETQYF
>TRBV5-1|TRBJ2-3
CASSLGLAGVPTDTQYF
>TRBV11-1|TRBJ1-2
CASSLLGSTRADF
>TRBV13|TRBJ2-2
CASSSKTRTGGNTGELFF
>TRBV6-1|TRBJ2-2
CASSPGTAGTGELFF
>TRBV4-3|TRBJ2-5
CASSLTGTSSETQYF
>TRBV5-1|TRBJ1-1
CASSALAPPTEAFF
>TRBV28|TRBJ2-1
CASSPSVGLPGYNEQFF
>TRBV4-2|TRBJ1-6
CASSQDTGPGSPLHF
>TRBV6-1|TRBJ1-2
CASSEIGYTF
>TRBV15|TRBJ1-1
CATSRVRTGGLDTEAFF
>TRBV14|TRBJ1-6
CASSQSKYSPLHF
>TRBV5-6|TRBJ2-3
CASSFDRTDTQYF
>TRBV7-2|TRBJ1-5
CASSLDPNQPQHF
>TRBV7-2|TRBJ1-2
CASSSRRSGQNYGYTF
>TRBV11-2|TRBJ2-3
CASSPRLVADADTQYF
>TRBV30|TRBJ2-7
CAWSHRDRLGEQYF
>TRBV9|TRBJ1-3
CASSAEGTYGNTIYF